What follows describes a single TCR beta chain. The V end lost 0 bases, the J end lost 0 bases, and 4 bases lay between the germline ends. CDR3 size: 15 residues. Germline-derived CDR1 and CDR2 are SGHRS and YFSETQ. The PCR contained 60 Vbeta and 13 Jbeta primers. Profiling relied on immunoSEQ multiplex PCR, and the TCRdb table lists in-frame clones only, not all of them. The table includes some 150,000 clones, about 61% detected once. The data originate from a study of cytomegalovirus exposure and HLA in healthy donors. The material sequenced was PBMCs. This TCR derives from a woman between 35 and 50 years old in good health and CMV-seronegative. The rearrangement uses TRBV5-1 and TRBJ2-6; no definite D call. The CDR3 DNA reads as TGCGCCAGCAGCTTGGTATCCTCTGGGGCCAACGTCCTGACTTTC. Its protein product is CASSLVSSGANVLTF.